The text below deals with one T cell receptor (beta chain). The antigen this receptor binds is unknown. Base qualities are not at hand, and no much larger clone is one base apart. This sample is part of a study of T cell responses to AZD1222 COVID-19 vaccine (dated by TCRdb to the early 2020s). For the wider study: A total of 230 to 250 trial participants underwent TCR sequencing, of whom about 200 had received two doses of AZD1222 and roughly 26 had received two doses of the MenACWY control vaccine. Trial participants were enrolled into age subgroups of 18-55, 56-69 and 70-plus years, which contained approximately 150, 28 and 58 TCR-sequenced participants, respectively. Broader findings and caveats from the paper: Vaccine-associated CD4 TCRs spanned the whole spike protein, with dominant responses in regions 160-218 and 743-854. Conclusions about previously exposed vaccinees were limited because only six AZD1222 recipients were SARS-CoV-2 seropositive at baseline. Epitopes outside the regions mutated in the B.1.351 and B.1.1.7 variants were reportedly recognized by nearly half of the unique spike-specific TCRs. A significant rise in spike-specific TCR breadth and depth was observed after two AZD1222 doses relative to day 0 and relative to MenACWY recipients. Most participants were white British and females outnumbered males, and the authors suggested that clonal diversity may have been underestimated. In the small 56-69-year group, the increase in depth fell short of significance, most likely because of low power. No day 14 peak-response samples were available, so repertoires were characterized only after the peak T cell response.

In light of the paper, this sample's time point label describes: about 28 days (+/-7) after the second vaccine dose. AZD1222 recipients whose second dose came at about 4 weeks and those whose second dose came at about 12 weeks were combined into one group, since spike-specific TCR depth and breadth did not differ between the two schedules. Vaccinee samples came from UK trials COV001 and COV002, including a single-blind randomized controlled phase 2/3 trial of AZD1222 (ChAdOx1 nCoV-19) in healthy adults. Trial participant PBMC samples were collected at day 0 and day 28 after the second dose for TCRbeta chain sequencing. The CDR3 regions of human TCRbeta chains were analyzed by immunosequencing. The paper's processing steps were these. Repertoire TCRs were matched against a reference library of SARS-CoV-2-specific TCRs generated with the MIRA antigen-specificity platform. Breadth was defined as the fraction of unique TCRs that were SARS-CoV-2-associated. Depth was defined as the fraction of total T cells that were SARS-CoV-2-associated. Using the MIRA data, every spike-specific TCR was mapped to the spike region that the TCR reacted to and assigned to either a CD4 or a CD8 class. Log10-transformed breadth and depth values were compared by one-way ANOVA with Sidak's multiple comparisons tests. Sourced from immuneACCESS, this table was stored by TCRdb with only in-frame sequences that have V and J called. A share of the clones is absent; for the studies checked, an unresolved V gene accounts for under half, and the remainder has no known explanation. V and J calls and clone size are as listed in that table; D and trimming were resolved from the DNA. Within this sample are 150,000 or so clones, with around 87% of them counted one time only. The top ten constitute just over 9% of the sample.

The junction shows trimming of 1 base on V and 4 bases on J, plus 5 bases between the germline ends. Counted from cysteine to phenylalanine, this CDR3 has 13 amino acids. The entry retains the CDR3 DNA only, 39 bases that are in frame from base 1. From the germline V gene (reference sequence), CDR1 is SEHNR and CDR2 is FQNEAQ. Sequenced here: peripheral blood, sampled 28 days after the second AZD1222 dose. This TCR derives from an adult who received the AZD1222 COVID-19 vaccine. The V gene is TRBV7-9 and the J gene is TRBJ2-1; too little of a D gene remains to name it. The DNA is TGTGCCAGCAGCTTAGGGCCATACAATGAGCAGTTCTTC. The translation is CASSLGPYNEQFF.